This is a list of T cell receptor beta chains from one sample in a study of T cell changes during pregnancy in multiple sclerosis. Libraries were prepared by immunoSEQ multiplex PCR; TCRdb keeps only in-frame clonotypes and omits some of them. The table lists about 36,000 clones, over 90% of them singletons. The material was CD4+ T cells from peripheral blood mononuclear cells, obtained in the third trimester of pregnancy. The source of these receptors is a female donor in good health, enrolled as a control in a pregnancy study. The CDR3 runs from the conserved cysteine through the conserved F or W. A D gene is named only where the DNA matches it firmly.

J	D	V	DNA	CDR3
TRBJ2-7	TRBD2	TRBV15	TGTGCCACCAGCCCAAAGCGGGGGGCCTACGAGCAGTACTTC	CATSPKRGAYEQYF
TRBJ2-4	NA	TRBV5-1	TGCGCCAGCAGCTTGGGGGACCGGGGGAAAAACATTCAGTACTTC	CASSLGDRGKNIQYF
TRBJ2-7	TRBD2	TRBV28	TGTGCCACCCAAGGCGGGGGAAGTGTTAACGAGCAGTACTTC	CATQGGGSVNEQYF
TRBJ2-5	NA	TRBV14	TGTGCCAGCAGCCAAAGCGGCTCGCCCCAGTACTTC	CASSQSGSPQYF
TRBJ1-2	NA	TRBV6-6	TGTGCCAGCAGTTACGCGGGGGGGGAGGGTGGCTACACCTTC	CASSYAGGEGGYTF
TRBJ2-3	TRBD2	TRBV4-3	TGCGCCAGCAGCCAAGAAACCACGCTAGCGGCTCTTCCTTTTGAACCCACAGATACGCAGTATTTT	CASSQETTLAALPFEPTDTQYF
TRBJ2-1	TRBD2	TRBV6-1	TGTGCCAGCAGTGGGACTAGCGGGGGCCTATACAATGAGCAGTTCTTC	CASSGTSGGLYNEQFF
TRBJ2-5	TRBD1	TRBV6-6	TGTGCCAGCAGTGGGGACAGGGTCCAGACCCAGTACTTC	CASSGDRVQTQYF
TRBJ2-7	TRBD1	TRBV6-5	TGTGCCAGCAGTTCCCCGGGACAGGGAAGCTACGAGCAGTACTTC	CASSSPGQGSYEQYF
TRBJ2-7	NA	TRBV7-3	TGTGCCAGCAGCTTAACGGGTGGAGCCTACGAGCAGTACTTC	CASSLTGGAYEQYF
TRBJ2-4	NA	TRBV7-9	TGTGCCAGCAGCTTAGCCCGGGGAAGCGGGGCCAAAAACATTCAGTACTTC	CASSLARGSGAKNIQYF
TRBJ2-2	TRBD1	TRBV27	TGTGCCAGCAGTAAGTCCGGGACAGGGGACACCGGGGAGCTGTTTTTT	CASSKSGTGDTGELFF
TRBJ2-7	TRBD1	TRBV7-8	TGTGCCAGCAGGGGGACAGGGACCCCCGAGCAGTACTTC	CASRGTGTPEQYF
TRBJ1-2	NA	TRBV29-1	TGCAGCGTTGTTCGGGATAACTATGGCTACACCTTC	CSVVRDNYGYTF
TRBJ2-1	TRBD1	TRBV30	TGTGCCTGGACCCATCGAGGGGGCTATGAGCAGTTCTTC	CAWTHRGGYEQFF
TRBJ2-1	TRBD2	TRBV11-3	TGTGCCAGCAGCTTGCGGGGGACGATCCGGAATGAGCAGTTCTTC	CASSLRGTIRNEQFF
TRBJ1-1	TRBD1	TRBV9	TGTGCCAGCAGCGTAGTGGACAGGGGGGGCACTGAAGCTTTCTTT	CASSVVDRGGTEAFF
TRBJ2-2	NA	TRBV18	TGTGCCAGCTCGCCCACCAGGGGTCCCCCCACCGGGGAGCTGTTTTTT	CASSPTRGPPTGELFF
TRBJ2-7	NA	TRBV29-1	TGCAGCGTTGAAGCGGGTCTGAGCTCCTACGAGCAGTACTTC	CSVEAGLSSYEQYF
TRBJ1-2	TRBD1	TRBV5-1	TGCGCCAGCAGCTTGGAGGACAGGGGGATCTATGGCTACACCTTC	CASSLEDRGIYGYTF
TRBJ2-7	TRBD2	TRBV15	TGTGCCACCAGCAGAGATCTAGCGGGGGTTCCGCAGGCCGAGCAGTACTTC	CATSRDLAGVPQAEQYF
TRBJ2-6	NA	TRBV7-8	TGTGCCAGCAGCTTAACGGGGACTCGAGGGGCCAACGTCCTGACTTTC	CASSLTGTRGANVLTF
TRBJ1-2	NA	TRBV7-9	TGTGCCTCTAGAAGGAAGTCCCATGGCTACACCTTC	CASRRKSHGYTF
TRBJ1-2	NA	TRBV7-9	TGTGCCAGCAGCTTAGGGCCCGCCTATGGCTACACCTTC	CASSLGPAYGYTF
TRBJ1-1	NA	TRBV12-5	TGTGCTAGTGGTGGTGGACAGAACACTGAAGCTTTCTTT	CASGGGQNTEAFF
TRBJ1-1	NA	TRBV28	TGTGCCAGCAGTGACAGAGCAACTGAAGCTTTCTTT	CASSDRATEAFF
TRBJ2-1	NA	TRBV7-3	TGTGCCAGCAGCCCCAGGGTGGGCTCCTACAATGAGCAGTTCTTC	CASSPRVGSYNEQFF
TRBJ2-3	NA	TRBV5-4	TGTGCCAGCAGCTTGCCTGACGCGGTAGATACGCAGTATTTT	CASSLPDAVDTQYF